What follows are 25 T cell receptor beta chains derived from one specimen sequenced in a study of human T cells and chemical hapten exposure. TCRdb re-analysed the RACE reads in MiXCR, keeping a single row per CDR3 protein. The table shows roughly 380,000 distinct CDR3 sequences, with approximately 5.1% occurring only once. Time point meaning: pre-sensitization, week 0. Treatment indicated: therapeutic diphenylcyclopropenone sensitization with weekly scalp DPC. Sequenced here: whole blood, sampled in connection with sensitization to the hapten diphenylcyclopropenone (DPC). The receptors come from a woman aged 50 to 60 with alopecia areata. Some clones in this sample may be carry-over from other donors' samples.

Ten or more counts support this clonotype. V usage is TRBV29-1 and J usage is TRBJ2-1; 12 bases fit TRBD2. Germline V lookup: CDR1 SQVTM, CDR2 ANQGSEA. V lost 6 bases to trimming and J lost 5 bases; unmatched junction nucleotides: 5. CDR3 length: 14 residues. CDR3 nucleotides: TGCAGCGTGCGGACTAGCGGGATAAACAATGAGCAGTTCTTC. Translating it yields CSVRTSGINNEQFF.

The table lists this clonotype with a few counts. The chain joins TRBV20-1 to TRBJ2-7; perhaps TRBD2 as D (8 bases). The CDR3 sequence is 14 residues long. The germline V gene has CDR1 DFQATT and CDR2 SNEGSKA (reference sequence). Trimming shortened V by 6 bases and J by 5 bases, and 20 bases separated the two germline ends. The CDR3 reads CSAQRGQGVDEQYF. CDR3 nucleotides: TGCAGTGCCCAGCGGGGGCAGGGGGTAGACGAGCAGTACTTC.

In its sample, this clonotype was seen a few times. In DNA, the CDR3 is TGTGCCAGCTCACCGGGACAGGGGTACGGAAACACCATATATTTT. Amino acids: CASSPGQGYGNTIYF. V usage is TRBV18 and J usage is TRBJ1-3, with 10 bases identical to TRBD1. V lost 3 bases to trimming and J lost 4 bases; unmatched junction nucleotides: 3. Germline CDR1 KGHSH, CDR2 LQKENI. The CDR3 extends over 15 amino acids.

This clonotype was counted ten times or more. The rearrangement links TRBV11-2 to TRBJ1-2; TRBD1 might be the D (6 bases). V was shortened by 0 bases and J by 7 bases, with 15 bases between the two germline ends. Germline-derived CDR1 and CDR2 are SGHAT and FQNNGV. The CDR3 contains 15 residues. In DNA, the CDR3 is TGTGCCAGCAGCTTAGATCGGGGGGGCTGGCGTGGCTACACCTTC. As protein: CASSLDRGGWRGYTF.

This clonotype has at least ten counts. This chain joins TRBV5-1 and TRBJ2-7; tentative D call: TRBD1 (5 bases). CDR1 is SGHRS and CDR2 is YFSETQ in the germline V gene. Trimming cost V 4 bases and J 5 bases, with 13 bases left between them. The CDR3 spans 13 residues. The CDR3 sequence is CASSPGSSHEQYF. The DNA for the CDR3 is TGCGCCAGCAGCCCAGGGTCCAGCCACGAGCAGTACTTC. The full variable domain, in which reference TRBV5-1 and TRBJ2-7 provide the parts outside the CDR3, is KAGVTQTPRYLIKTRGQQVTLSCSPISGHRSVSWYQQTPGQGLQFLFEYFSETQRNKGNFPGRFSGRQFSNSRSEMNVSTLELGDSALYLCASSPGSSHEQYFGPGTRLTVT.

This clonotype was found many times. The CDR3 reads CSAQRASTDTQYF. The DNA of the CDR3 is TGCAGCGCCCAGCGAGCCAGCACAGATACGCAGTATTTT. The chain uses TRBV29-1 and TRBJ2-3; D is unclear. V lost 7 bases and J 0 bases, leaving 11 bases between the germline ends. The CDR3 spans 13 residues. Germline lookup yields CDR1 SQVTM and CDR2 ANQGSEA.

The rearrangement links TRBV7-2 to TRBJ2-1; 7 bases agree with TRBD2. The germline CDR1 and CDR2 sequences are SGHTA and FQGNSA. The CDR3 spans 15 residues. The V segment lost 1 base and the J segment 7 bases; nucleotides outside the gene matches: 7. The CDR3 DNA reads TGTGCCAGCAGCTTAGGGGTTAGCGGGTTGAATGAGCAGTTCTTC. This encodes CASSLGVSGLNEQFF.

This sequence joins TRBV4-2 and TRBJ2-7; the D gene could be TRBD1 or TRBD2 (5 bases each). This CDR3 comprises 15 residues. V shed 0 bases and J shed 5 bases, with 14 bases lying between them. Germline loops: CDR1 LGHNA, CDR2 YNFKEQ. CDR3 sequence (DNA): TGTGCCAGCAGCCAAGATCGGGGCCTTGAGAACGAGCAGTACTTC. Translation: CASSQDRGLENEQYF.

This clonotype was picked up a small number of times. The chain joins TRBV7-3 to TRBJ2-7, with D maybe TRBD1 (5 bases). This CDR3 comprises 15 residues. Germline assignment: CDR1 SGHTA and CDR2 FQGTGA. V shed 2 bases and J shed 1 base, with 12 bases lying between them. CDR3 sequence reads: CASSLDGQGSYEQYF. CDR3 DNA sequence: TGTGCCAGCAGCTTAGACGGGCAGGGATCCTACGAGCAGTACTTC.

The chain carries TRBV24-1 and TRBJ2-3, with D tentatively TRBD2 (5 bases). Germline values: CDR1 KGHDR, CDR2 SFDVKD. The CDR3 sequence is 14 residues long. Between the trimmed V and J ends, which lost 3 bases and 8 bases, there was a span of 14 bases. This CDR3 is CATSDSGGGRTQYF. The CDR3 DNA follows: TGTGCCACCAGTGATAGTGGAGGAGGCCGTACGCAGTATTTT.

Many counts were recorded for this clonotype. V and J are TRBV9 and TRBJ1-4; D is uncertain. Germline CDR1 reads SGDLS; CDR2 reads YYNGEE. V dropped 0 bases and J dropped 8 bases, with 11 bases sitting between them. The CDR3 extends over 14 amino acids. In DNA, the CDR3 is TGTGCCAGCAGCGTAGGGGTCGGTGGGGAAAAACTGTTTTTT. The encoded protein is CASSVGVGGEKLFF.

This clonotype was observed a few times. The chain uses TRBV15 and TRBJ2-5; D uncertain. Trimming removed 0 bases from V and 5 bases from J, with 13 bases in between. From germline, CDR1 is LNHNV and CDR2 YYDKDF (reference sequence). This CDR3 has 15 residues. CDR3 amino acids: CATSREGRRPETQYF. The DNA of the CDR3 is TGTGCCACCAGCAGAGAAGGTCGGCGCCCGGAGACCCAGTACTTC.

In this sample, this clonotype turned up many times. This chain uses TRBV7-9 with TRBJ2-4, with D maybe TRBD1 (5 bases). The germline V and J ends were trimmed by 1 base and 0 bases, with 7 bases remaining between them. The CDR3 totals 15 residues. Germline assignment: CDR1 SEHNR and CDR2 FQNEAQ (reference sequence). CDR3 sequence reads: CASSLEGLAKNIQYF. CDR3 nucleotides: TGTGCCAGCAGCTTAGAGGGGTTAGCCAAAAACATTCAGTACTTC.

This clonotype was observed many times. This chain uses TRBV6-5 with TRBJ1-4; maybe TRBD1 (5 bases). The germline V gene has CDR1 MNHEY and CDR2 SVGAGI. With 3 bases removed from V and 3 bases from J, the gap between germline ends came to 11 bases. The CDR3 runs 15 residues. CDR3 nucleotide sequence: TGTGCCAGCAGTTATACGCAGGGCTCTAATGAAAAACTGTTTTTT. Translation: CASSYTQGSNEKLFF.

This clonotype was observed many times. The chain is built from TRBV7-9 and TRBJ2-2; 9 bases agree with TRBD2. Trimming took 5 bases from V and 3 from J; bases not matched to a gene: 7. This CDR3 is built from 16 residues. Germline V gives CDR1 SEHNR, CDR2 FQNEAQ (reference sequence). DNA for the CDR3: TGTGCCAGCAGCCGACCGGGACTAGCCTACACCGGGGAGCTGTTTTTT. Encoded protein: CASSRPGLAYTGELFF.

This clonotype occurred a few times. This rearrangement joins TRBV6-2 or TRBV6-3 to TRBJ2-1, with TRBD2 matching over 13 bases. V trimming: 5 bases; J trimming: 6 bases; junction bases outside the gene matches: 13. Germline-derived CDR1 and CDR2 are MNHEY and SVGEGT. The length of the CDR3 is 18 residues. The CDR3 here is CASSQETSGGYYGNEQFF. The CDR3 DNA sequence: TGTGCCAGCAGTCAAGAGACTAGCGGGGGGTACTACGGCAATGAGCAGTTCTTC.

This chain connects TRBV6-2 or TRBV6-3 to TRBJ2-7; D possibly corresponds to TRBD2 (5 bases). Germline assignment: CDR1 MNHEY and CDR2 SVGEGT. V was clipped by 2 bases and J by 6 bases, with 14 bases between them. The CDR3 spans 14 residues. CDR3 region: CASSYRWTGSEQYF. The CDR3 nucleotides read TGTGCCAGCAGTTACCGATGGACGGGAAGCGAGCAGTACTTC.

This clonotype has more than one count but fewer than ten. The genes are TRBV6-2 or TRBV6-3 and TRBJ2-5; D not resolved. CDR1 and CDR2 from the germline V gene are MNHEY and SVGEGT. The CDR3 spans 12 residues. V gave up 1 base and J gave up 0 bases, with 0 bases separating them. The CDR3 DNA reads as TGTGCCAGCAGTTACTACCAAGAGACCCAGTACTTC. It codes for CASSYYQETQYF.

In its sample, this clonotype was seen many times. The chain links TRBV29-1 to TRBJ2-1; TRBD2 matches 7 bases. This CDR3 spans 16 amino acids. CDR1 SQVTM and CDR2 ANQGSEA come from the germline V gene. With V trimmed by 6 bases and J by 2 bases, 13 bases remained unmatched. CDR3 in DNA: TGCAGCGTGGAGGGATTAGCGGCGGGGGCCTACAATGAGCAGTTCTTC. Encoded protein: CSVEGLAAGAYNEQFF.

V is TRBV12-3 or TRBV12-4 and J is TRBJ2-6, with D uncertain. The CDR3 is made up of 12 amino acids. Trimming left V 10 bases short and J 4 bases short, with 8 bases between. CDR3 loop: CATSQGANVLTF. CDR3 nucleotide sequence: TGTGCCACCTCTCAGGGGGCCAACGTCCTGACTTTC.

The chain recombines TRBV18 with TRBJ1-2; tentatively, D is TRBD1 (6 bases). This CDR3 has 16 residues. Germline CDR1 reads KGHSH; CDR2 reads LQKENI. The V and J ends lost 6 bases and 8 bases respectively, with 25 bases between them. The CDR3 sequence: CASSLRQLDRRDGYTF. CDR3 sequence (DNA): TGTGCCAGCTCGTTGAGACAACTGGACAGACGAGACGGCTACACCTTC.

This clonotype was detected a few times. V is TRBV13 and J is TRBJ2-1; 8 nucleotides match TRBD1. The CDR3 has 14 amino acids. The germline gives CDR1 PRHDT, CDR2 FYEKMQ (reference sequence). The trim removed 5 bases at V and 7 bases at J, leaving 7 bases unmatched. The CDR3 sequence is CASSPRDRRNEQFF. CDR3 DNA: TGTGCCAGCAGCCCCCGGGACAGGAGGAATGAGCAGTTCTTC.

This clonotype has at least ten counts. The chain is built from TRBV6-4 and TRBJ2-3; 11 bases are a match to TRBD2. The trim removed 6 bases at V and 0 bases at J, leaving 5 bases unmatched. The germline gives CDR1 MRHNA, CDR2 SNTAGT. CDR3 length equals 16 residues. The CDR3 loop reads CASRPLAGGSTDTQYF. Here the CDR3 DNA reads TGTGCCAGCAGGCCCCTAGCGGGGGGTAGCACAGATACGCAGTATTTT.

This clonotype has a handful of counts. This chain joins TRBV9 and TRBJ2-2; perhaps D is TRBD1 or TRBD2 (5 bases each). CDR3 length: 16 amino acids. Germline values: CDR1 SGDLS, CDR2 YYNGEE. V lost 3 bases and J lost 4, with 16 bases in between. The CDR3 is CASSDWGRGFTGELFF. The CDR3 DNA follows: TGTGCCAGCAGCGATTGGGGGAGAGGGTTCACCGGGGAGCTGTTTTTT.

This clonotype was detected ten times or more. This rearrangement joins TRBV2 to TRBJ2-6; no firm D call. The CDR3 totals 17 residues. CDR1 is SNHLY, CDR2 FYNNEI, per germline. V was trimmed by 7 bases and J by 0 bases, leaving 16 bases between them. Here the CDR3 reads CASTPEGSRSGANVLTF. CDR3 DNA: TGTGCCAGCACCCCGGAAGGTTCCCGCTCTGGGGCCAACGTCCTGACTTTC.